This TCR beta chain was captured in a study of cytomegalovirus exposure and HLA in healthy donors. Study conclusions and caveats: Analyses of presence/absence relied on an assumption of roughly uniform sequencing depth across donors. In a later analysis, at a false discovery rate of 0.05, 17,000 or so TCR beta sequences were associated with HLA alleles. TCR beta chain V- and J-gene trimming was linked, in a later analysis, to a missense variant in DCLRE1C.

PCR primers comprised 60 Vbeta and 13 Jbeta primers. Data came from immunoSEQ multiplex PCR; TCRdb stores just in-frame clones and leaves some out. The data hold approximately 150,000 clones, with roughly four fifths observed a single time. Concerning this clone: The antigen remains unidentified.

The specimen sequenced was PBMCs. This receptor was taken from a man aged 40-55 years in good health and CMV-seronegative.

The chain's CDR3 is CASSLARDVEPQHF. The CDR3, as DNA: TGTGCCAGCAGCTTAGCGCGGGACGTGGAGCCCCAGCATTTT. V is TRBV7-2 and J is TRBJ1-5; TRBD1 might be the D (5 bases). V was shortened by 0 bases and J by 8 bases, with 11 bases between the two germline ends. CDR1 is SGHTA and CDR2 is FQGNSA in the germline V gene. The length of the CDR3 is 14 residues. The full variable domain, completed using reference TRBV7-2 and TRBJ1-5, is GAGVSQSPSNKVTEKGKDVELRCDPISGHTALYWYRQSLGQGLEFLIYFQGNSAPDKSGLPSDRFSAERTGGSVSTLTIQRTQQEDSAVYLCASSLARDVEPQHFGDGTRLSIL.